This is a list of T cell receptor beta chains from one sample in a study of T cells after posttransplantation cyclophosphamide. TCRdb's table, derived via immunoSEQ multiplex PCR, lists solely in-frame clones and lacks some. The data show around 43,000 clones, 92% seen once. Sequencing used PBMCs. The receptors come from a woman between 50 and 59 years old in good health and a related stem cell transplant donor. Each CDR3 is given with its conserved first and last residue. The D gene is left open where the match is weak. For some rows the clone size is stated as once, few or many, or as a class when expanded; others skip it.

TRBV13	TRBD2	18	TRBJ2-2	-	CASSFSLGLAGGTGELFF	TGTGCCAGCAGCTTCTCCCTAGGACTAGCGGGAGGCACCGGGGAGCTGTTTTTT
TRBV6-1	TRBD1	18	TRBJ2-4	once	CASSEVGGSGGKENIQYF	TGTGCCAGCAGTGAGGTGGGTGGGTCAGGGGGCAAGGAAAACATTCAGTACTTC
TRBV29-1	-	15	TRBJ2-2	-	CSAETGGRVTGELFF	TGCAGCGCGGAAACCGGGGGGCGAGTCACCGGGGAGCTGTTTTTT
TRBV5-1	TRBD1	15	TRBJ2-7	-	CASSLTQGAVYEQYF	TGCGCCAGCAGCTTGACCCAGGGGGCAGTCTACGAGCAGTACTTC
TRBV5-1	TRBD2	17	TRBJ2-1	-	CASCPGTSGSGWDEQFF	TGCGCCAGCTGCCCCGGGACTAGCGGGAGCGGGTGGGATGAGCAGTTCTTC
TRBV6-5	-	14	TRBJ1-1	once	CASRERQLPGEAFF	TGTGCCAGCAGGGAAAGACAGTTACCCGGTGAAGCTTTCTTT
TRBV14	-	13	TRBJ2-5	-	CASSPLGGETQYF	TGTGCCAGCAGCCCTTTGGGCGGGGAGACCCAGTACTTC
TRBV5-1	TRBD1	15	TRBJ1-1	-	CASSRTGTGNTEAFF	TGCGCCAGCAGCAGAACCGGGACAGGGAACACTGAAGCTTTCTTT
TRBV6-5	-	14	TRBJ1-4	-	CASSLTQGNEKLFF	TGTGCCAGCAGCCTTACACAGGGTAATGAAAAACTGTTTTTT
TRBV28	TRBD2	20	TRBJ2-1	once	CASSFQREAEYTGSYNEQFF	TGTGCCAGCAGTTTCCAGCGGGAGGCCGAATATACTGGCTCCTACAATGAGCAGTTCTTC
TRBV18	TRBD1	15	TRBJ2-7	-	CASSPESGGTYEQYF	TGTGCCAGCTCACCAGAATCAGGGGGCACCTACGAGCAGTACTTC
TRBV7-6	TRBD1	17	TRBJ2-5	-	CASSPSPDRGLSGTQYF	TGTGCCAGCAGCCCAAGCCCCGACAGGGGGCTTTCAGGGACCCAGTACTTC
TRBV28	TRBD1	14	TRBJ1-6	once	CASSPRDSSSPLHF	TGTGCCAGCAGCCCCAGGGACAGTAGTTCACCCCTCCACTTT
TRBV7-2	-	13	TRBJ2-3	-	CASSLSGVDTQYF	TGTGCCAGCAGCTTATCCGGAGTGGATACGCAGTATTTT
TRBV5-4	-	15	TRBJ2-7	-	CASSLGTRGDYEQYF	TGTGCCAGCAGCTTGGGGACCAGGGGGGACTACGAGCAGTACTTC
TRBV2	-	11	TRBJ2-5	-	CASSDWEEQYF	TGTGCCAGCAGTGATTGGGAGGAGCAGTACTTC
TRBV10-2	TRBD2	12	TRBJ2-1	-	CASSGLANEQFF	TGCGCCAGCAGCGGACTAGCGAATGAGCAGTTCTTC
TRBV7-9	TRBD2	13	TRBJ2-7	-	CASSLPSGYEQYF	TGTGCCAGCAGCTTACCTAGCGGATACGAGCAGTACTTC
TRBV14	-	16	TRBJ2-5	-	CASSPTYRGIQETQYF	TGTGCCAGCAGCCCAACCTATAGGGGGATCCAAGAGACCCAGTACTTC
TRBV9	TRBD1	14	TRBJ1-1	-	CASSSDRVNTEAFF	TGTGCCAGCAGCTCAGACAGGGTGAACACTGAAGCTTTCTTT
TRBV7-6	-	14	TRBJ2-7	-	CASSLAGIAHEQYF	TGTGCCAGCAGCTTAGCCGGGATCGCCCACGAGCAGTACTTC
TRBV30	TRBD1	14	TRBJ2-5	-	CAWADRGLGETQYF	TGTGCCTGGGCCGACAGGGGGCTAGGGGAGACCCAGTACTTC
TRBV5-1	-	15	TRBJ1-4	-	CASSLAGTYDGKLFF	TGCGCCAGCAGCTTGGCCGGGACATACGATGGAAAACTGTTTTTT
TRBV23-1	-	18	TRBJ2-5	-	CASSPGPPLARDGETQYF	TGCGCCAGCAGCCCAGGCCCACCGCTAGCGCGGGACGGTGAGACCCAGTACTTC
TRBV2	-	14	TRBJ1-5	once	CASSAAGVTQPQHF	TGTGCCAGCAGTGCGGCAGGGGTGACTCAGCCCCAGCATTTT
TRBV27	TRBD2	14	TRBJ2-7	-	CASRRAGGINEQYF	TGTGCCAGCAGGAGAGCGGGAGGTATAAACGAGCAGTACTTC
TRBV2	-	18	TRBJ1-6	once	CASNLRPGQSSYNSPLHF	TGTGCCAGCAACCTACGGCCAGGGCAAAGCTCCTATAATTCACCCCTCCACTTT
TRBV6-5	TRBD1	13	TRBJ1-2	-	CASSYRQGMGYTF	TGTGCCAGCAGTTACCGACAGGGGATGGGCTACACCTTC
TRBV7-8	-	14	TRBJ1-5	-	CASSLEALNQPQHF	TGTGCCAGCAGCTTAGAGGCACTAAATCAGCCCCAGCATTTT
TRBV5-6	TRBD1	14	TRBJ1-6	-	CASSWDRVNSPLHF	TGTGCCAGCAGCTGGGACAGGGTTAATTCACCCCTCCACTTT
TRBV5-6	-	13	TRBJ1-2	-	CASSYGREYGYTF	TGTGCCAGCAGCTACGGCAGGGAATATGGCTACACCTTC
TRBV5-5	-	13	TRBJ2-7	-	CASTNVASYEQYF	TGTGCCAGCACCAACGTAGCCTCCTACGAGCAGTACTTC
TRBV19	-	15	TRBJ1-2	-	CASSLHEGLDYGYTF	TGTGCCAGTAGCCTCCACGAGGGATTGGACTATGGCTACACCTTC
TRBV28	-	15	TRBJ1-1	-	CASSFQGVQDTEAFF	TGTGCCAGCAGTTTTCAGGGCGTTCAGGACACTGAAGCTTTCTTT
TRBV19	-	14	TRBJ1-2	-	CASTPIGEIHGYTF	TGTGCCAGTACCCCCATCGGAGAGATCCATGGCTACACCTTC
TRBV6-1	-	14	TRBJ2-5	-	CASSEGTGREPQYF	TGTGCCAGCAGTGAAGGGACAGGGAGGGAACCCCAGTACTTC
TRBV11-2	-	12	TRBJ1-6	-	CASSYPSSPLHF	TGTGCCAGCAGCTATCCTTCCTCACCCCTCCACTTT
TRBV4-1	TRBD1	15	TRBJ1-2	-	CASSGRDRGNYGYTF	TGCGCCAGCAGCGGCCGGGACAGGGGGAACTATGGCTACACCTTC
TRBV27	TRBD1	14	TRBJ2-3	-	CASRGQGMGDTQYF	TGTGCCAGCAGGGGACAGGGGATGGGAGATACGCAGTATTTT
TRBV6-1	TRBD1	14	TRBJ1-5	-	CASSWTGGDQPQHF	TGTGCCAGCAGTTGGACAGGGGGGGACCAGCCCCAGCATTTT
TRBV6-1	-	15	TRBJ2-3	-	CASSGRLGGTDTQYF	TGTGCCAGCAGTGGTAGACTAGGCGGGACTGATACGCAGTATTTT
TRBV10-2	TRBD2	15	TRBJ2-2	-	CASNLAGGYTGELFF	TGCGCCAGCAATCTAGCGGGAGGGTATACCGGGGAGCTGTTTTTT
TRBV11-3	-	15	TRBJ1-2	few	CASSLDAGANYGYTF	TGTGCCAGCAGCTTAGATGCAGGGGCGAACTATGGCTACACCTTC
TRBV6-1	TRBD1	15	TRBJ1-3	-	CASSETGENGNTIYF	TGTGCCAGCAGTGAGACAGGGGAAAACGGAAACACCATATATTTT